The rows below give T cell receptor beta chains drawn from one sample of a study of HIV-infected patients and healthy controls. TCRdb re-called the 5' RACE reads through MiXCR, storing one row per CDR3 protein. The data show 5,000 to 6,500 distinct CDR3 sequences, with around 8% seen just once and nearly 20% held by the top ten. The source material was blood, sampled before antiretroviral therapy. The receptors were sampled from an adult with HIV infection. Both conserved end residues are part of each CDR3. Each record gives: J gene, clone size, D gene, V gene, CDR3 protein, CDR3 DNA. D genes are given only for firm matches. Clone size is given for some rows only: seen once, a few or many times, or a class if the clone is expanded.

>TRBJ2-7|medium-sized|.|TRBV7-9
CASSLWTADEQYF
TGTGCCAGCAGCTTATGGACGGCGGACGAGCAGTACTTC
>TRBJ2-1|medium-sized|.|TRBV4-2
CASGVNEQFF
TGTGCCAGCGGAGTCAATGAGCAGTTCTTC
>TRBJ2-2|medium-sized|TRBD1|TRBV20-1
CSAPRQGANTGELFF
TGCAGTGCGCCGAGGCAGGGGGCGAACACCGGGGAGCTGTTTTTT
>TRBJ2-1|.|TRBD1|TRBV6-1
CASSWTGGEQFF
TGTGCCAGCAGTTGGACAGGCGGCGAGCAGTTCTTC
>TRBJ1-1|medium-sized|TRBD1|TRBV7-9
CATEGASAEAFF
TGTGCGACGGAGGGGGCTTCTGCTGAAGCTTTCTTT
>TRBJ2-7|medium-sized|TRBD2|TRBV2
CASSLTGTSGLSYEQYF
TGTGCCAGCAGCCTCACCGGGACTAGCGGCCTCTCCTACGAGCAGTACTTC
>TRBJ2-3|.|TRBD2|TRBV9
CASSPGLAELSSTDTQYF
TGTGCCAGCAGCCCCGGACTAGCGGAGCTCTCTAGCACAGATACGCAGTATTTT
>TRBJ2-1|many|TRBD2|TRBV7-6
CASSLGGLAGSSYNEQFF
TGTGCCAGCAGCTTAGGGGGACTAGCGGGGAGCTCCTACAATGAGCAGTTCTTC
>TRBJ2-5|medium-sized|TRBD2|TRBV20-1
CSARDQGPAGEPFQETQYF
TGCAGTGCTAGAGACCAAGGCCCAGCGGGGGAGCCCTTCCAAGAGACCCAGTACTTC
>TRBJ2-1|medium-sized|TRBD2|TRBV6-4
CASSDSGSSGGSDEQFF
TGTGCCAGCAGTGACTCTGGTTCTAGCGGGGGGTCGGATGAGCAGTTCTTC
>TRBJ1-1|medium-sized|.|TRBV25-1
CASSEGTRTEAFF
TGTGCCAGCAGTGAAGGGACTCGCACTGAAGCTTTCTTT
>TRBJ1-2|once|TRBD1|TRBV7-2
CASSPTGTEYGYTF
TGTGCCAGCAGCCCGACCGGGACAGAATATGGCTACACCTTC
>TRBJ2-2|medium-sized|.|TRBV27
CASSFFRGRGTGELFF
TGTGCCAGCAGTTTTTTTCGGGGTCGGGGAACCGGGGAGCTGTTTTTT
>TRBJ2-3|many|.|TRBV5-1
CASSLGQSTDTQYF
TGCGCCAGCAGCTTGGGCCAGAGCACAGATACGCAGTATTTT
>TRBJ2-4|medium-sized|TRBD2|TRBV29-1
CSVVRTSGGLLTGAKNIQYF
TGCAGCGTTGTACGGACTAGCGGGGGGCTCCTCACCGGAGCCAAAAACATTCAGTACTTC
>TRBJ2-1|medium-sized|TRBD2|TRBV11-2
CASKGPGLSSHEQFF
TGTGCCAGCAAAGGACCGGGACTATCCAGTCATGAGCAGTTCTTC
>TRBJ1-1|many|.|TRBV5-8
CASRFDGWGNTEAFF
TGTGCCAGCAGGTTCGACGGTTGGGGCAACACTGAAGCTTTCTTT
>TRBJ2-5|medium-sized|.|TRBV6-1
CASSANRGQLRHQETQYF
TGTGCCAGCAGTGCGAATCGGGGACAACTCAGGCACCAAGAGACCCAGTACTTC
>TRBJ2-3|medium-sized|TRBD1|TRBV7-8
CASSPPRTGGSTDTQYF
TGTGCCAGCAGCCCACCCCGGACAGGGGGAAGCACAGATACGCAGTATTTT
>TRBJ2-1|medium-sized|TRBD1|TRBV24-1
CATSRTGLGNEQFF
TGTGCCACCAGTCGGACAGGGTTAGGCAATGAGCAGTTCTTC
>TRBJ1-1|medium-sized|.|TRBV2
CASSGQTTSTEAFF
TGTGCCAGCAGTGGACAGACAACGAGCACTGAAGCTTTCTTT
>TRBJ2-1|many|.|TRBV7-9
CASSLAGRVYNEQFF
TGTGCCAGCAGCTTGGCGGGAAGGGTCTACAATGAGCAGTTCTTC
>TRBJ2-1|medium-sized|.|TRBV5-1
CASSSTGEQFF
TGCGCCAGCAGCTCTACCGGTGAGCAGTTCTTC
>TRBJ2-5|few|.|TRBV10-3
CAIRELGETQYF
TGTGCCATCAGGGAGCTAGGCGAGACCCAGTACTTC
>TRBJ2-7|medium-sized|.|TRBV29-1
CSVEVGVPYEQYF
TGCAGCGTTGAGGTAGGGGTCCCCTACGAGCAGTACTTC
>TRBJ2-3|many|.|TRBV9
CASSVAVDSSDTQYF
TGTGCCAGCAGCGTAGCGGTAGACTCCTCAGATACGCAGTATTTT
>TRBJ2-2|many|TRBD2|TRBV5-1
CASSYLIDSGGAGGELFF
TGCGCCAGCAGCTACCTCATCGATAGCGGGGGGGCCGGCGGGGAGCTGTTTTTT
>TRBJ2-5|many|.|TRBV3-1
CASSLGGVQETQYF
TGTGCCAGCAGCCTGGGCGGAGTCCAAGAGACCCAGTACTTC
>TRBJ2-1|medium-sized|.|TRBV3-1
CASSQEDGVNEQFF
TGTGCCAGCAGCCAAGAAGACGGGGTAAATGAGCAGTTCTTC
>TRBJ2-3|medium-sized|.|TRBV27
CASSDGTDTQYF
TGTGCCAGCAGCGACGGCACAGATACGCAGTATTTT
>TRBJ2-3|medium-sized|.|TRBV13
CASSSIVEDTQYF
TGTGCCAGCAGCTCCATAGTCGAGGATACGCAGTATTTT
>TRBJ1-5|many|.|TRBV19
CASSIMRENQPQHF
TGTGCCAGTAGTATCATGCGGGAGAATCAGCCCCAGCATTTT
>TRBJ1-1|large|TRBD1|TRBV7-2
CASTPDRIEAFF
TGTGCCAGCACGCCGGACAGGATCGAAGCTTTCTTT
>TRBJ2-1|medium-sized|.|TRBV2
CASSLSGRSYNEQFF
TGTGCCAGCAGTCTAAGCGGACGCTCCTACAATGAGCAGTTCTTC
>TRBJ2-1|many|.|TRBV19
CASTRDVRGEQFF
TGTGCCAGTACCAGGGACGTGCGGGGTGAGCAGTTCTTC
>TRBJ2-3|many|.|TRBV9
CASRRLVHTDTQYF
TGTGCCAGCAGACGACTAGTTCATACAGATACGCAGTATTTT
>TRBJ2-1|many|TRBD2|TRBV12-3/TRBV12-4
CASRSGLADINEQFF
TGTGCCAGCAGATCGGGACTAGCGGACATCAATGAGCAGTTCTTC
>TRBJ1-2|many|.|TRBV12-3/TRBV12-4
CASSSTGPANGYTF
TGTGCCAGCAGCTCGACGGGACCCGCAAATGGCTACACCTTC
>TRBJ1-2|medium-sized|TRBD1|TRBV3-1
CASSPIGQGYGYTF
TGTGCCAGCAGCCCCATCGGACAGGGATATGGCTACACCTTC
>TRBJ1-1|medium-sized|.|TRBV10-3
CAISDNTEAFF
TGTGCCATCAGTGATAACACTGAGGCTTTCTTT
>TRBJ1-2|medium-sized|TRBD1|TRBV13
CASSLGQGDYGYTF
TGTGCCAGCAGCTTAGGACAGGGGGACTATGGCTACACCTTC
>TRBJ2-1|many|TRBD2|TRBV24-1
CATSDWGTSGAFGEQFF
TGTGCCACCAGTGACTGGGGTACTAGCGGGGCTTTCGGGGAGCAGTTCTTC
>TRBJ2-1|few|TRBD2|TRBV19
CASSQTSTLGNEQFF
TGTGCCAGTAGTCAGACTAGCACGTTGGGCAATGAGCAGTTCTTC
>TRBJ2-3|medium-sized|TRBD2|TRBV9
CASSALAGVEDTQYF
TGTGCCAGCAGCGCCCTAGCGGGAGTGGAAGATACGCAGTATTTT
>TRBJ2-1|many|.|TRBV3-1
CASSLGNEQFF
TGTGCCAGCTCCCTGGGAAATGAGCAGTTCTTC
>TRBJ2-3|few|TRBD1|TRBV7-8
CASSVSGQGADTQYF
TGTGCCAGCAGCGTCTCCGGACAGGGGGCAGATACGCAGTATTTT
>TRBJ2-5|many|.|TRBV5-1
CASSSGGGGSKTQYF
TGCGCCAGCAGCTCCGGGGGAGGGGGCTCGAAGACCCAGTACTTC